These 20 T cell receptor beta chains share one sample of origin, sequenced in a study of blood T cell repertoires in COVID-19. Repertoires were generated with immunoSEQ multiplex PCR, while TCRdb's copy carries only in-frame clones and drops some. The sample shows roughly 160,000 clones, roughly 86% of them seen only once. Sequencing was done on a sample of peripheral blood. The source is a man aged 18-30 years with acute or convalescent COVID-19.

This chain uses TRBV7-9 with TRBJ1-5, with 11 bases that match TRBD1. This CDR3 spans 18 amino acids. V lost 5 bases and J lost 4; bases outside the gene matches: 13. Germline-derived CDR1 and CDR2 are SEHNR and FQNEAQ (reference sequence). The CDR3 DNA reads TGTGCCAGCAGCACCCCGGGACAGGGGGACCTAAGGAATCAGCCCCAGCATTTT. Translating it yields CASSTPGQGDLRNQPQHF. The full variable domain, in which reference TRBV7-9 and TRBJ1-5 provide the parts outside the CDR3, is DTGVSQNPRHKITKRGQNVTFRCDPISEHNRLYWYRQTLGQGPEFLTYFQNEAQLEKSRLLSDRFSAERPKGSFSTLEIQRTEQGDSAMYLCASSTPGQGDLRNQPQHFGDGTRLSIL.

The rearrangement links TRBV14 to TRBJ2-7, with a tentative D call TRBD1 (5 bases). The CDR3 is 15 residues long. The ends were cut back, 4 bases at V and 5 bases at J, with 18 bases in the middle. Germline CDR1 reads SGHDN; CDR2 reads FVKESK. The CDR3 region has the DNA TGTGCCAGCAGCCTCCGACCCCCAGGGTTAGACGAGCAGTACTTC. It is translated as CASSLRPPGLDEQYF.

The rearrangement joins TRBV2 to TRBJ1-1; 7 bases align to TRBD1. J lost 5 bases, V lost 8 bases, and 8 bases had no gene match. The CDR3 sequence is 13 residues long. In germline, CDR1 is SNHLY, CDR2 FYNNEI. The CDR3 bases are TGTGCCAGCTGCAGGGGGTCGAGAACTGAAGCTTTCTTT. This codes for CASCRGSRTEAFF.

The rearrangement links TRBV4-2 to TRBJ2-3; D not resolved. Germline CDR1 reads LGHNA; CDR2 reads YNFKEQ. V was shortened by 1 base and J by 3 bases, with 5 bases between the two germline ends. CDR3 length equals 13 residues. The CDR3 is CASSQGKTDTQYF. As DNA, the CDR3 is TGTGCCAGCAGCCAAGGTAAAACAGATACGCAGTATTTT.

The rearrangement links TRBV27 to TRBJ1-4; 8 bases are shared with TRBD1. The ends lost 0 bases at V and 8 bases at J; junction bases unmatched: 5. The CDR3 extends over 15 amino acids. Germline values: CDR1 MNHEY, CDR2 SMNVEV (reference sequence). In DNA form, the CDR3 reads TGTGCCAGCAGTTTATCCCAAAGACAGGGGGAAAAACTGTTTTTT. Amino acid sequence: CASSLSQRQGEKLFF.

This clone was detected only once. The chain employs TRBV2 and TRBJ1-1; D possibly corresponds to TRBD1 (5 bases). Per germline, CDR1 SNHLY and CDR2 FYNNEI. The V end lost 4 bases, the J end lost 5 bases, and 14 bases lay between the germline ends. The length of the CDR3 is 14 residues. In DNA, the CDR3 is TGTGCCAGCAGTGTGTGGCAGGGAAGTACTGAAGCTTTCTTT. Protein product: CASSVWQGSTEAFF. The entire variable domain, with the rest obtained from reference TRBV2 and TRBJ1-1, is as follows: EPEVTQTPSHQVTQMGQEVILRCVPISNHLYFYWYRQILGQKVEFLVSFYNNEISEKSEIFDDQFSVERPDGSNFTLKIRSTKLEDSAMYFCASSVWQGSTEAFFGQGTRLTVV.

The J gene is TRBJ2-6, the V gene TRBV30; possibly TRBD1 for D (6 bases). V lost 1 base to trimming and J lost 2 bases, with 12 bases between them. CDR1 and CDR2 from the germline V gene are GTSNPN and SVGIG (reference sequence). CDR3 length equals 16 residues. In nucleotides, the CDR3 is TGTGCCTGGAGTGGACAGGTTAGGACTGGGGCCAACGTCCTGACTTTC. It encodes CAWSGQVRTGANVLTF.

The J gene is TRBJ1-6, the V gene TRBV28; a possible D gene is TRBD1 (5 bases). The CDR3 runs to 14 residues. V was cut by 5 bases and J by 0 bases, with 5 bases left in between. Germline CDR1 MDHEN, CDR2 SYDVKM. CDR3 residues: CASSDSSYNSPLHF. In nucleotides, the CDR3 is TGTGCCAGCAGTGACAGCTCCTATAATTCACCCCTCCACTTT.

This clone has more than one count but fewer than ten. The chain carries TRBV5-1 and TRBJ2-3; TRBD2 aligns across 7 bases. Per germline, CDR1 SGHRS and CDR2 YFSETQ. With 0 bases clipped from V and 1 base from J, the junction kept 8 bases outside the gene matches. The CDR3 has 17 amino acids. For the CDR3, the DNA is TGCGCCAGCAGCTTGGTCAGGAGCGGGGCTCGCACAGATACGCAGTATTTT. Amino acids: CASSLVRSGARTDTQYF. Drawing the rest from reference TRBV5-1 and TRBJ2-3, the complete variable domain is KAGVTQTPRYLIKTRGQQVTLSCSPISGHRSVSWYQQTPGQGLQFLFEYFSETQRNKGNFPGRFSGRQFSNSRSEMNVSTLELGDSALYLCASSLVRSGARTDTQYFGPGTRLTVL.

This clone was observed a few times. The rearrangement joins TRBV11-2 to TRBJ1-3; D possibly corresponds to TRBD1 (5 bases). The ends were cut back, 1 base at V and 1 base at J, with 11 bases in the middle. This CDR3 is built from 16 residues. Germline V lookup: CDR1 SGHAT, CDR2 FQNNGV. The CDR3 coding sequence is TGTGCCAGCAGCTTAGGGCAGGGTCTGTCTGGAAACACCATATATTTT. Protein sequence: CASSLGQGLSGNTIYF.

V is TRBV6-5 and J is TRBJ1-3; TRBD1 aligns across 7 bases. The CDR3 runs 15 residues. The J segment lost 0 bases and the V segment lost 5 bases, leaving 4 bases of the junction unmatched. The germline CDR1 and CDR2 sequences are MNHEY and SVGAGI. The CDR3 loop reads CASSLDRSSGNTIYF. The CDR3 DNA is TGTGCCAGCAGTCTGGACAGGAGCTCTGGAAACACCATATATTTT.

The chain links TRBV7-6 to TRBJ1-4; TRBD1 matches 7 bases. Germline V gene data show CDR1 as SGHVS and CDR2 as FNYEAQ. This CDR3 comprises 15 residues. V dropped 5 bases and J dropped 8; count of bases not matched to a gene: 11. CDR3 amino acids: CASSPGSGGREKLFF. The DNA of the CDR3 is TGTGCCAGCAGCCCCGGGTCAGGGGGTAGAGAAAAACTGTTTTTT.

This clone has only one observation. The CDR3 region is CASSDRSGTGDTEAFF. For the CDR3, the DNA is TGTGCCAGCAGTGACCGATCCGGGACAGGGGACACTGAAGCTTTCTTT. This rearrangement joins TRBV6-1 to TRBJ1-1, with 10 bases identical to TRBD1. Germline values: CDR1 MNHNS, CDR2 SASEGT. There are 16 residues in the CDR3. Trimming cost V 3 bases and J 3 bases; bases outside gene matches: 7.

The J gene is TRBJ2-2, the V gene TRBV28; D uncertain. Germline CDR1 is MDHEN and CDR2 is SYDVKM. CDR3 length equals 14 residues. Trimming stripped 6 bases from V and 5 bases from J, with 13 bases between. The CDR3 protein is CASRILIGTGELFF. The CDR3 DNA reads as TGTGCCAGCAGGATCCTCATCGGGACCGGGGAGCTGTTTTTT.

With respect to this clone: The same CDR3 also results from other DNA sequences found in this sample. The chain combines TRBV2 with TRBJ1-2, with D possibly matching TRBD1 (5 bases). The CDR3 has 12 amino acids. The germline gives CDR1 SNHLY, CDR2 FYNNEI. The V gene lost 4 bases and the J gene lost 5 bases, with 8 bases spanning the gap. DNA of the CDR3: TGTGCCAGCAGTGGGCAGGGTTATGGCTACACCTTC. Translation: CASSGQGYGYTF.

The V gene is TRBV5-8, the J gene TRBJ1-1, with 9 positions matching TRBD1. This CDR3 has 16 residues. J gave up 0 bases and V 5 bases, and 8 bases lay outside the gene matches. The germline V gene has CDR1 SGHTS and CDR2 YDEGEE. CDR3 amino acids: CASRPGQGPMNTEAFF. The CDR3 DNA reads as TGTGCCAGCAGGCCGGGACAGGGACCCATGAACACTGAAGCTTTCTTT.

The chain joins TRBV7-2 to TRBJ2-2; D gene unclear. Trimming shortened V by 5 bases and J by 4 bases, and 8 bases separated the two germline ends. The CDR3 covers 13 residues. CDR1 is SGHTA and CDR2 is FQGNSA in the germline V gene. Here the CDR3 DNA reads TGTGCCAGCAGCGAGATCACCACCGGGGAGCTGTTTTTT. It translates to CASSEITTGELFF.

In this sample, this clone turned up once. V is TRBV6-5 and J is TRBJ2-1, with D perhaps TRBD1 (5 bases). Germline values: CDR1 MNHEY, CDR2 SVGAGI. The V end lost 2 bases, the J end lost 8 bases, and 19 bases lay between the germline ends. This CDR3 region has 16 residues. This chain's CDR3 is CASSYTFSQGSYEQFF. The CDR3 bases are TGTGCCAGCAGTTACACGTTTTCTCAGGGTTCCTATGAGCAGTTCTTC.

The rearrangement links TRBV7-8 to TRBJ2-7, with D possibly matching TRBD1 (5 bases). Deletions cut 5 bases from V and 7 bases from J, with 9 bases between. CDR3 length equals 11 residues. The V gene's germline CDR1 is SGHVS and CDR2 FQNEAQ. CDR3 DNA sequence: TGTGCCAGCAGCAGCAGGGTTGAGCAGTACTTC. It codes for CASSSRVEQYF.

This clone came up a few times. The chain links TRBV2 to TRBJ1-6; 9 nucleotides match TRBD1. This CDR3 is 16 amino acids long. The germline CDR1 and CDR2 sequences are SNHLY and FYNNEI. V was clipped by 6 bases and J by 6 bases; unmatched bases: 9. Here the CDR3 reads CASSQTGGQSNSPLHF. The CDR3 DNA sequence: TGTGCCAGCAGCCAGACAGGGGGTCAGTCTAATTCACCCCTCCACTTT.